A selection of T cell receptor beta chains follows, all from one sample in a study of blood T cell repertoires in COVID-19. This table comes from immunoSEQ multiplex PCR, and its TCRdb copy is limited to in-frame clones, with some not included. Of 59,000 or so clones in the sample, around 79% were seen once. The sample was peripheral blood. These receptor sequences come from a woman in her forties or fifties with active or convalescent COVID-19. CDR3s include the opening cysteine and the closing phenylalanine or tryptophan. The D gene is left open where the match is weak. Only part of the rows carry a size: once, few, many, or a class if the clone is expanded.

D gene: .; J gene: TRBJ2-1; clone size: .; V gene: TRBV19; CDR3 protein: CASSDSTYSYNEQFF; CDR3 DNA: TGTGCCAGTAGCGATAGCACTTACTCCTACAATGAGCAGTTCTTC
D gene: .; J gene: TRBJ2-7; clone size: .; V gene: TRBV6-2/TRBV6-3; CDR3 protein: CASSYSTQGGGNPYEQYF; CDR3 DNA: TGTGCCAGCAGTTACTCGACCCAGGGAGGGGGGAACCCCTACGAGCAGTACTTC
D gene: .; J gene: TRBJ2-2; clone size: few; V gene: TRBV14; CDR3 protein: CASSQDQVAGELFF; CDR3 DNA: TGTGCCAGCAGCCAAGATCAGGTAGCCGGGGAGCTGTTTTTT
D gene: TRBD2; J gene: TRBJ2-1; clone size: .; V gene: TRBV6-1; CDR3 protein: CASREGGLAGGVQFF; CDR3 DNA: TGTGCCAGCAGAGAAGGGGGACTAGCGGGAGGAGTGCAGTTCTTC
D gene: TRBD1; J gene: TRBJ1-2; clone size: .; V gene: TRBV28; CDR3 protein: CASSSSRGLSGYTF; CDR3 DNA: TGTGCCAGCAGTTCCAGCAGGGGGCTTAGTGGCTACACCTTC
D gene: TRBD1; J gene: TRBJ1-6; clone size: .; V gene: TRBV6-6; CDR3 protein: CASSRTGQKSPLHF; CDR3 DNA: TGTGCCAGCAGCCGGACAGGCCAGAAGTCACCCCTCCACTTT
D gene: .; J gene: TRBJ2-1; clone size: .; V gene: TRBV2; CDR3 protein: CASKKTDSSYNEQFF; CDR3 DNA: TGTGCCAGCAAGAAGACAGACTCCTCCTACAATGAGCAGTTCTTC
D gene: TRBD1; J gene: TRBJ1-2; clone size: once; V gene: TRBV6-6; CDR3 protein: CASSYRNRGDYGYTF; CDR3 DNA: TGTGCCAGCAGTTACAGGAACAGGGGCGACTATGGCTACACCTTC
D gene: TRBD1; J gene: TRBJ2-6; clone size: .; V gene: TRBV3-1/TRBV3-2; CDR3 protein: CASSPRDSARSGANVLTF; CDR3 DNA: TGTGCCAGCAGCCCCCGGGACAGTGCTCGCTCTGGGGCCAACGTCCTGACTTTC
D gene: TRBD1; J gene: TRBJ2-4; clone size: .; V gene: TRBV29-1; CDR3 protein: CSGTGKNIQYF; CDR3 DNA: TGCAGTGGGACAGGGAAAAACATTCAGTACTTC
D gene: TRBD1; J gene: TRBJ2-5; clone size: many; V gene: TRBV4-1; CDR3 protein: CASSQTDRGGTQYF; CDR3 DNA: TGCGCCAGCAGCCAAACGGACAGGGGTGGGACCCAGTACTTC
D gene: TRBD1; J gene: TRBJ1-3; clone size: few; V gene: TRBV5-1; CDR3 protein: CASRGQGAFSGNTIYF; CDR3 DNA: TGCGCCAGCAGGGGACAGGGGGCTTTCTCTGGAAACACCATATATTTT
D gene: TRBD2; J gene: TRBJ2-1; clone size: .; V gene: TRBV5-4; CDR3 protein: CASWSRDYFYNEQFF; CDR3 DNA: TGTGCCAGCTGGAGCCGGGACTACTTCTACAATGAGCAGTTCTTC
D gene: .; J gene: TRBJ2-2; clone size: once; V gene: TRBV6-2/TRBV6-3; CDR3 protein: CASSYVRGNTGELFF; CDR3 DNA: TGTGCCAGCAGTTACGTACGGGGGAACACCGGGGAGCTGTTTTTT
D gene: .; J gene: TRBJ1-2; clone size: many; V gene: TRBV29-1; CDR3 protein: CSVEDRRTIGYGYTF; CDR3 DNA: TGCAGCGTTGAAGATAGAAGGACTATAGGCTATGGCTACACCTTC
D gene: TRBD2; J gene: TRBJ2-1; clone size: few; V gene: TRBV7-2; CDR3 protein: CASSPRTSGKLLYDNEQFF; CDR3 DNA: TGTGCCAGCAGCCCCCGGACTAGCGGAAAACTCCTATACGACAATGAGCAGTTCTTC
D gene: TRBD1; J gene: TRBJ1-4; clone size: few; V gene: TRBV30; CDR3 protein: CAWSAMDRGAANEKLFF; CDR3 DNA: TGTGCCTGGAGTGCTATGGACAGGGGGGCGGCTAATGAAAAACTGTTTTTT
D gene: TRBD1; J gene: TRBJ1-5; clone size: .; V gene: TRBV5-1; CDR3 protein: CASSSTGGDQPQHF; CDR3 DNA: TGCGCCAGCAGCTCGACAGGGGGGGACCAGCCCCAGCATTTT
D gene: .; J gene: TRBJ2-1; clone size: few; V gene: TRBV7-9; CDR3 protein: CASSFSSLSEQFF; CDR3 DNA: TGTGCCAGCAGCTTTTCTAGCCTTAGTGAGCAGTTCTTC
D gene: TRBD1; J gene: TRBJ2-2; clone size: .; V gene: TRBV9; CDR3 protein: CASSAPGTAHANTGELFF; CDR3 DNA: TGTGCCAGCAGCGCACCCGGGACAGCTCACGCGAACACCGGGGAGCTGTTTTTT
D gene: .; J gene: TRBJ1-1; clone size: .; V gene: TRBV2; CDR3 protein: CASNFYTEAFF; CDR3 DNA: TGTGCCAGCAATTTCTACACTGAAGCTTTCTTT
D gene: TRBD1; J gene: TRBJ2-7; clone size: .; V gene: TRBV11-2; CDR3 protein: CASSLGWDRGSIRSYEQYF; CDR3 DNA: TGTGCCAGCAGCTTAGGATGGGACAGGGGATCAATAAGGAGTTACGAGCAGTACTTC
D gene: .; J gene: TRBJ1-5; clone size: .; V gene: TRBV7-8; CDR3 protein: CASSLAFSKEGTNQPQHF; CDR3 DNA: TGTGCCAGCAGCTTAGCGTTTTCCAAGGAGGGGACGAATCAGCCCCAGCATTTT
D gene: .; J gene: TRBJ2-7; clone size: .; V gene: TRBV21-1; CDR3 protein: CASRTSVYEQYF; CDR3 DNA: TGTGCCAGCAGGACTAGCGTTTACGAGCAGTACTTC
D gene: TRBD2; J gene: TRBJ2-1; clone size: .; V gene: TRBV25-1; CDR3 protein: CASSEPRLAGDRNEQFF; CDR3 DNA: TGTGCCAGCAGTGAACCCCGACTAGCGGGAGATCGCAATGAGCAGTTCTTC
D gene: .; J gene: TRBJ2-2; clone size: .; V gene: TRBV11-2; CDR3 protein: CASSLYSGANTGELFF; CDR3 DNA: TGTGCCAGCAGCTTATACTCAGGGGCGAACACCGGGGAGCTGTTTTTT
D gene: .; J gene: TRBJ2-7; clone size: .; V gene: TRBV19; CDR3 protein: CASSIGVEQYF; CDR3 DNA: TGTGCCAGTAGTATCGGAGTGGAGCAGTACTTC
D gene: TRBD2; J gene: TRBJ2-5; clone size: .; V gene: TRBV30; CDR3 protein: CAWRSSGETQYF; CDR3 DNA: TGTGCCTGGAGGTCTAGCGGAGAGACCCAGTACTTC
D gene: TRBD2; J gene: TRBJ2-7; clone size: few; V gene: TRBV28; CDR3 protein: CASSPRRLAASYEQYF; CDR3 DNA: TGTGCCAGCAGTCCCCGCCGACTAGCGGCCTCCTACGAGCAGTACTTC
D gene: TRBD1; J gene: TRBJ2-7; clone size: .; V gene: TRBV28; CDR3 protein: CASSSEETGQELYEQYF; CDR3 DNA: TGTGCCAGCAGTTCCGAGGAAACGGGACAGGAACTCTACGAGCAGTACTTC
D gene: .; J gene: TRBJ2-1; clone size: .; V gene: TRBV29-1; CDR3 protein: CSVEGGGRQFF; CDR3 DNA: TGCAGCGTTGAAGGGGGAGGAAGGCAGTTCTTC
D gene: TRBD1; J gene: TRBJ2-2; clone size: .; V gene: TRBV12-5; CDR3 protein: CASGLRQGAYGELFF; CDR3 DNA: TGTGCTAGTGGTTTGAGACAGGGGGCGTACGGGGAGCTGTTTTTT
D gene: TRBD1; J gene: TRBJ2-1; clone size: .; V gene: TRBV6-5; CDR3 protein: CASRTGGRVGNEQFF; CDR3 DNA: TGTGCCAGCAGAACAGGGGGCAGGGTGGGCAATGAGCAGTTCTTC